This T cell receptor (beta chain) was identified during a study of cytomegalovirus exposure and HLA in healthy donors. As for the study in general: The study placed approximately 78% of its 398 genotyped donors in the Caucasian-associated ancestry cluster.

The length of the CDR3 is 15 residues. The V gene's germline CDR1 is MNHEY and CDR2 SVGAGI. The V gene end was trimmed by 6 bases and the J gene end by 7 bases; junction bases not matched to a gene: 10. The study ran its PCR with 60 Vbeta and 13 Jbeta primers. TCRdb's table, derived via immunoSEQ multiplex PCR, lists solely in-frame clones and lacks some. The table records over 150,000 clones, 70% to 75% of them present only once. This TCR came from a male donor in good health and CMV-seronegative. The rearrangement joins TRBV6-5 to TRBJ2-2, with 8 bases aligning to TRBD1. The sample consisted of PBMCs. The CDR3 region has the DNA TGTGCCAGCAGGAGACGACAGGGGTTTAGCGGGGAGCTGTTTTTT. Translating gives CASRRRQGFSGELFF.